This note documents a single T cell receptor (beta chain) sequence. The antigen remains unidentified. Assay used: immunoSEQ multiplex PCR; TCRdb lists only in-frame clones, some missing. The sample includes more than 90,000 clones, around 94% of them seen just once. This sample is part of a study of siplizumab effects on memory and regulatory T cells. Points from the study as a whole: Naive T cells were seemingly more diverse than memory cells, and major contributions to the alloresponse seemed to be made by them. Naive or memory phenotype was unassignable for roughly 80-96% of proliferating CD4+ or CD8+ clones. Relative to controls at approximately 25%, mappable alloreactive CD4+ clones exhibited a mean Treg-derived proportion of about 69% with siplizumab. Suppressive function of proliferating Tregs from siplizumab cultures was not confirmed.

This CDR3 contains 14 residues. CDR1 is LNHDA and CDR2 is SQIVND in the germline V gene (reference sequence). V shed 5 bases and J shed 1 base, with 11 bases lying between them. This sequence was found in a human donor in good health. The V gene is TRBV19, the J gene TRBJ1-2; perhaps TRBD1 as D (5 bases). The sequencing sample was made of non-Treg CD4+ T cells sorted from blood. In nucleotides, the CDR3 is TGTGCCAGTAGTGCCGTGGGGGGTAACTATGGCTACACCTTC. Translated, it gives CASSAVGGNYGYTF.